This T cell receptor (beta chain) was documented in a study of Ad26.COV2.S vaccination and SARS-CoV-2 variants. Across the whole study: In the study, Ad26.COV2.S was injected intramuscularly once, or twice 56 days apart.

V lost 5 bases and J lost 4, with 14 bases in between. The CDR3 runs 14 residues. Germline CDR1 reads MNHEY; CDR2 reads SMNVEV (reference sequence). Assay used: immunoSEQ multiplex PCR; TCRdb lists only in-frame clones, some missing. The sample holds 350,000 to 500,000 clones, roughly nine tenths seen once. The treatment is: some 19 received Ad26.COV2.S at low or high dose, single or two shots; 5 received placebo; per-sample allocation not given. Specimen acquisition occurred on day 63 following the initial vaccine or placebo injection. An Ad26 vector expressing Wuhan-strain SARS-CoV-2 spike constituted the vaccine.

The material was peripheral blood, obtained in a trial of Ad26.COV2.S vaccine versus placebo. V usage is TRBV27 and J usage is TRBJ1-2, with D uncertain. The sequence came from a person between 18 and 65 years old who received the Ad26.COV2.S COVID-19 vaccine or a placebo. Here the CDR3 reads CASSDLDGSYGYTF. The CDR3 coding sequence is TGTGCCAGCAGTGACCTCGACGGGAGCTATGGCTACACCTTC.